This passage covers 17 T cell receptor beta chains from one sample sequenced in a study of cytomegalovirus exposure and HLA in healthy donors. PCR was performed using 60 Vbeta and 13 Jbeta primers. Here immunoSEQ multiplex PCR was the method, and the copy in TCRdb shows in-frame clones only, minus some. The sample lists around 140,000 clones; less than 80% were seen once. Sequences were obtained from PBMCs. The receptors were sampled from a female donor in good health and CMV-seropositive.

The chain recombines TRBV7-2 with TRBJ2-1, with 7 positions matching TRBD1. Germline V lookup: CDR1 SGHTA, CDR2 FQGNSA. The CDR3 loop spans 15 amino acids. J lost 2 bases, V lost 8 bases, and 9 bases had no gene match. Here the CDR3 reads CASFEGGRAYNEQFF. The CDR3 nucleotides are TGTGCCAGCTTTGAAGGGGGCAGGGCCTACAATGAGCAGTTCTTC.

As to this clone: Other DNA sequences within the sample encode an identical CDR3. CDR3 in amino acids: CASSEGQGTDTQYF. The CDR3 DNA is TGTGCCAGCAGTGAAGGTCAGGGCACAGATACGCAGTATTTT. V gene TRBV6-4 combines with J gene TRBJ2-3, with unresolved D. Germline lookup yields CDR1 MRHNA and CDR2 SNTAGT. V was pared by 3 bases and J by 1 base, with 8 bases between. The CDR3 length is 14 residues.

V gene TRBV18 combines with J gene TRBJ2-3; 8 bases fit TRBD1. The trim removed 1 base at V and 5 bases at J, leaving 11 bases unmatched. The CDR3 has 17 residues. Per the germline V gene, CDR1 is KGHSH and CDR2 is LQKENI. CDR3 nucleotides: TGTGCCAGCTCACCACGAGGCAGGGGGCAAGTTATAGATACGCAGTATTTT. Translating gives CASSPRGRGQVIDTQYF.

The chain couples TRBV19 to TRBJ2-3, with 11 bases matching TRBD2. Trimming cost V 4 bases and J 0 bases; bases outside gene matches: 3. The CDR3 covers 16 residues. Germline CDR1 and CDR2: LNHDA and SQIVND (reference sequence). DNA for the CDR3: TGTGCCAGTAGTAACATAGCGGGAGGGAGCACAGATACGCAGTATTTT. Encoded protein: CASSNIAGGSTDTQYF. Variable domain in full (rest from reference TRBV19 and TRBJ2-3): DGGITQSPKYLFRKEGQNVTLSCEQNLNHDAMYWYRQDPGQGLRLIYYSQIVNDFQKGDIAEGYSVSREKKESFPLTVTSAQKNPTAFYLCASSNIAGGSTDTQYFGPGTRLTVL.

The chain uses TRBV9 and TRBJ1-2, with no clear D. This CDR3 is 15 amino acids long. V gave up 4 bases and J gave up 4 bases, with 17 bases separating them. The V gene's germline CDR1 is SGDLS and CDR2 YYNGEE. CDR3 DNA: TGTGCCAGCAGCCCCACCGGGGATCCCATCTATGGCTACACCTTC. The encoded protein is CASSPTGDPIYGYTF.

CDR3 protein: CASSLDGGGAYNEQFF. Written as DNA, the CDR3 is TGTGCCAGCAGCTTAGATGGCGGGGGGGCCTACAATGAGCAGTTCTTC. This chain joins TRBV7-6 and TRBJ2-1; 9 bases map to TRBD2. Germline lookup yields CDR1 SGHVS and CDR2 FNYEAQ. The V and J ends lost 1 base and 2 bases, in that order; junction bases with no gene match: 3. This CDR3 has 16 residues.

This chain joins TRBV18 and TRBJ2-7; a possible D gene is TRBD1 (6 bases). The length of the CDR3 is 14 residues. Germline values: CDR1 KGHSH, CDR2 LQKENI. The V and J ends lost 6 bases and 7 bases respectively, with 19 bases between them. The CDR3 here is CASSRQARPREQYF. The CDR3 nucleotides are TGTGCCAGCTCCCGACAGGCTCGGCCGCGAGAGCAGTACTTC. Full variable domain (remainder filled in from reference TRBV18 and TRBJ2-7): NAGVMQNPRHLVRRRGQEARLRCSPMKGHSHVYWYRQLPEEGLKFMVYLQKENIIDESGMPKERFSAEFPKEGPSILRIQQVVRGDSAAYFCASSRQARPREQYFGPGTRLTVT.

The chain joins TRBV5-1 to TRBJ2-3; 13 nucleotides agree with TRBD2. The CDR3 extends over 14 amino acids. Losses at the gene ends were 5 bases for V and 5 bases for J; bases not matched to a gene: 2. Germline CDR1 is SGHRS and CDR2 is YFSETQ. CDR3 in DNA: TGCGCCAGCAGTCGGACTAGCGGGAGAGATACGCAGTATTTT. Translating it yields CASSRTSGRDTQYF.

The chain employs TRBV7-2 and TRBJ2-1; TRBD2 aligns across 13 bases. The CDR3 runs 21 residues. V trimming: 0 bases; J trimming: 0 bases; junction bases outside the gene matches: 11. Germline V gene lookup returns CDR1 SGHTA and CDR2 FQGNSA. The CDR3 reads CASSLAKFGLAGASSYNEQFF. The DNA for the CDR3 is TGTGCCAGCAGCTTAGCAAAGTTTGGACTAGCGGGGGCAAGCTCCTACAATGAGCAGTTCTTC.

This chain links TRBV5-1 with TRBJ2-7, with TRBD1 as a possible D gene (6 bases). V was shortened by 1 base and J by 1 base, with 21 bases between the two germline ends. The V gene's germline CDR1 is SGHRS and CDR2 YFSETQ. This CDR3 is built from 18 residues. DNA for the CDR3: TGCGCCAGCAGCTTGAGGGACACCACAGCGACCAAGTCCTACGAGCAGTACTTC. Translated: CASSLRDTTATKSYEQYF.

This sequence joins TRBV6-1 and TRBJ2-2; 8 nucleotides line up with TRBD1. The CDR3 has 15 amino acids. J was trimmed by 0 bases and V by 5 bases; bases with no gene match: 2. Germline V lookup: CDR1 MNHNS, CDR2 SASEGT. The CDR3 region has the DNA TGTGCCAGCAGTAAGGACAGGGCGAACACCGGGGAGCTGTTTTTT. This encodes CASSKDRANTGELFF.

The chain carries TRBV11-2 and TRBJ2-7, with 10 bases matching TRBD1. Per germline, CDR1 SGHAT and CDR2 FQNNGV. The trim removed 1 base at V and 6 bases at J, leaving 6 bases unmatched. This CDR3 is 15 amino acids long. The CDR3 reads CASSLGSGQGTEQYF. The CDR3 DNA reads as TGTGCCAGCAGCTTAGGATCGGGACAGGGGACCGAGCAGTACTTC.

The chain joins TRBV11-2 to TRBJ2-1; 7 positions agree with TRBD2. The germline V gene encodes CDR1 SGHAT and CDR2 FQNNGV. The CDR3 loop spans 15 amino acids. J lost 5 bases, V lost 1 base, and 5 bases had no gene match. The CDR3 DNA follows: TGTGCCAGCAGCTTAGGGTCCAGCGGGAACAATGAGCAGTTCTTC. Amino acids: CASSLGSSGNNEQFF. Full variable domain (rest looked up from reference TRBV11-2 and TRBJ2-1): EAGVAQSPRYKIIEKRQSVAFWCNPISGHATLYWYQQILGQGPKLLIQFQNNGVVDDSQLPKDRFSAERLKGVDSTLKIQPAKLEDSAVYLCASSLGSSGNNEQFFGPGTRLTVL.

The chain recombines TRBV7-9 with TRBJ1-5; possible D gene TRBD1, 5 bases. The CDR3 extends over 15 amino acids. V dropped 5 bases and J dropped 1 base, with 12 bases sitting between them. Germline V gene sequence: CDR1 SEHNR, CDR2 FQNEAQ (reference sequence). As DNA, the CDR3 is TGTGCCAGCAGCCCCACGTCAGGGAGCAATCAGCCCCAGCATTTT. Encoded protein: CASSPTSGSNQPQHF.

This sequence joins TRBV19 and TRBJ2-2; tentatively, D is TRBD2 (6 bases). The V gene lost 4 bases and the J gene lost 1 base, with 13 bases spanning the gap. The germline V gene encodes CDR1 LNHDA and CDR2 SQIVND (reference sequence). The CDR3 loop spans 16 amino acids. The CDR3 region is CASSRRDFLNTGELFF. CDR3 nucleotide sequence: TGTGCCAGTAGTAGAAGGGACTTCCTGAACACCGGGGAGCTGTTTTTT.

CDR3 in amino acids: CASSTASGRSLKTQYF. The CDR3 bases are TGTGCCAGCAGCACCGCTAGCGGGAGGTCGTTGAAGACCCAGTACTTC. The V and J genes are TRBV7-6 and TRBJ2-5, with 11 bases lining up with TRBD2. Trimming took 5 bases from V and 6 from J; bases not matched to a gene: 11. The CDR3 runs to 16 residues. Germline V CDR1 and CDR2: SGHVS, FNYEAQ.

The chain links TRBV6-5 to TRBJ2-3; D is unresolved. The V and J ends lost 0 bases and 0 bases respectively, with 4 bases between them. The CDR3 has 14 amino acids. Per the germline V gene, CDR1 is MNHEY and CDR2 is SVGAGI. Written as DNA, the CDR3 is TGTGCCAGCAGTTACTCGACTAGCACAGATACGCAGTATTTT. It is translated as CASSYSTSTDTQYF.